Listed below are T cell receptor beta chains from one sample, sequenced in a study of molecular identifiers for immune sequencing clone quantification. One entry per CDR3 protein, called by TCRdb with MiXCR from the PCR reads. The sample shows 300,000 to 400,000 distinct CDR3 sequences, about 21% of them seen only once. The sequencing input was naive CD8+ T cells from blood, with Jurkat cell RNA spiked in. These receptors were taken from a human donor in good health. Some libraries in this study had Jurkat cell RNA spiked in. Both conserved end residues are part of each CDR3. D genes are given only for firm matches. Size is omitted from some rows. Given values are once, few, many or a class for expanded clones.

clone_size	v_call	j_call	d_call	cdr3_aa	cdr3_nt
many	TRBV7-9	TRBJ1-1	.	CASSPPQGPPEAFF	TGTGCCAGCAGCCCCCCGCAGGGTCCCCCTGAAGCTTTCTTT
many	TRBV6-5	TRBJ1-1	TRBD1	CASSYSGTGDEAFF	TGTGCCAGCAGTTACTCGGGGACAGGGGATGAAGCTTTCTTT
many	TRBV24-1	TRBJ2-3	.	CATSGVGLGTDTQYF	TGTGCCACCAGTGGAGTAGGGCTCGGCACAGATACGCAGTATTTT
many	TRBV28	TRBJ2-1	.	CASTLGQSSYNEQFF	TGTGCCAGCACCCTGGGACAAAGCTCCTACAATGAGCAGTTCTTC
.	TRBV27	TRBJ1-2	.	CASSLSGTNYGYTF	TGTGCCAGCAGTTTATCCGGAACTAACTATGGCTACACCTTC
.	TRBV3-1	TRBJ2-7	.	CASSALSSRYEQYF	TGTGCCAGCAGCGCCCTTTCTTCTAGATACGAGCAGTACTTC
many	TRBV6-6	TRBJ2-2	.	CASSYVFVGVNTGELFF	TGTGCCAGCAGTTACGTATTTGTGGGCGTCAACACCGGGGAGCTGTTTTTT
many	TRBV7-2	TRBJ2-3	TRBD2	CASSLVAGAITDTQYF	TGTGCCAGCAGCTTAGTAGCGGGGGCCATCACAGATACGCAGTATTTT
many	TRBV30	TRBJ2-1	TRBD2	CAWDLHSGEYNEQFF	TGTGCCTGGGACCTCCATAGCGGGGAGTACAATGAGCAGTTCTTC
.	TRBV27	TRBJ1-5	TRBD1	CASSPLDRGRSNQPQHF	TGTGCCAGCAGTCCCCTCGACAGGGGGCGGAGCAATCAGCCCCAGCATTTT
few	TRBV11-2	TRBJ2-3	TRBD1	CASSLVGTGVADTQYF	TGTGCCAGCAGCTTAGTCGGGACAGGGGTGGCAGATACGCAGTATTTT
many	TRBV7-8	TRBJ2-2	.	CASSSTVAAGTGELFF	TGTGCCAGCAGCTCGACGGTAGCGGCGGGTACCGGGGAGCTGTTTTTT
many	TRBV13	TRBJ2-5	TRBD1	CASSLVGDRQETQYF	TGTGCCAGCAGCTTAGTCGGGGACAGACAAGAGACCCAGTACTTC
many	TRBV12-3/TRBV12-4	TRBJ2-5	TRBD1	CASRTGGEETQYF	TGTGCCAGCAGAACAGGGGGCGAAGAGACCCAGTACTTC
many	TRBV20-1	TRBJ2-1	.	CSARFSNGNEQFF	TGCAGTGCTAGATTCAGTAACGGGAATGAGCAGTTCTTC
many	TRBV28	TRBJ2-1	.	CASSSRTVLEDNEQFF	TGTGCCAGCAGTTCTCGGACAGTTTTGGAGGACAATGAGCAGTTCTTC
many	TRBV20-1	TRBJ1-1	.	CSARSTEAFF	TGCAGTGCTAGGTCCACTGAAGCTTTCTTT
few	TRBV21-1	TRBJ2-7	.	CASSIHGGGYSYEQYF	TGTGCCAGCAGCATTCACGGGGGGGGGTACTCCTACGAGCAGTACTTC
many	TRBV19	TRBJ2-3	TRBD2	CASSMTSGTDTQYF	TGTGCCAGTAGTATGACTAGCGGAACAGATACGCAGTATTTT
many	TRBV7-2	TRBJ2-1	.	CASNPPPSVNYNEQFF	TGTGCCAGCAACCCACCCCCTAGCGTTAACTACAATGAGCAGTTCTTC
many	TRBV29-1	TRBJ2-1	.	CSVIPGMVSEQFF	TGCAGCGTCATTCCAGGAATGGTTAGTGAGCAGTTCTTC
many	TRBV6-6	TRBJ2-7	TRBD1	CASSYWGQSSEQYF	TGTGCCAGCAGTTACTGGGGACAGTCTTCCGAGCAGTACTTC
many	TRBV30	TRBJ2-1	.	CAWSPLSGEQFF	TGTGCCTGGAGTCCACTCAGCGGTGAGCAGTTCTTC
.	TRBV19	TRBJ2-7	.	CASSAGLSYEQSF	TGTGCCAGTAGCGCAGGGCTCTCCTACGAGCAGTCCTTC
many	TRBV30	TRBJ1-2	.	CAWSVPGINAYFGYTF	TGTGCCTGGAGTGTACCCGGGATTAATGCCTACTTTGGCTACACCTTC
.	TRBV19	TRBJ2-5	.	CASSIGGGIQETQYF	TGTGCCAGTAGTATAGGAGGGGGAATCCAAGAGACCCAGTACTTC
many	TRBV5-1	TRBJ2-7	.	CASSTYSGYVGYEQYF	TGCGCCAGCAGCACCTACTCGGGATATGTTGGCTACGAGCAGTACTTC
.	TRBV4-2	TRBJ1-5	.	CASSQTDSYTDTQHF	TGTGCCAGCAGCCAAACTGACTCTTACACAGATACGCAGCATTTT
many	TRBV5-1	TRBJ1-2	.	CASSLIMTGFYGYTF	TGCGCCAGCAGCTTGATCATGACAGGATTCTATGGCTACACCTTC
many	TRBV19	TRBJ1-1	.	CASSIKGAYTEAFF	TGTGCCAGTAGTATAAAAGGGGCTTACACTGAAGCTTTCTTT
few	TRBV10-2	TRBJ1-1	.	CASSESATQAFF	TGCGCCAGCAGTGAGTCGGCGACACAAGCTTTCTTT
.	TRBV4-1	TRBJ2-7	TRBD1	CASGQEWGTDEQYF	TGCGCCAGCGGCCAAGAATGGGGGACAGACGAGCAGTACTTC
many	TRBV7-3	TRBJ1-1	TRBD1	CASSSGQENTEAFF	TGTGCCAGCAGCTCCGGACAGGAGAACACTGAAGCTTTCTTT
many	TRBV7-9	TRBJ2-7	TRBD2	CASSLALSGLAIQQYF	TGTGCCAGCAGCTTAGCACTCTCGGGACTAGCGATCCAGCAGTACTTC
many	TRBV5-6	TRBJ2-2	.	CASSLGSTGELFF	TGTGCCAGCAGCTTAGGTTCCACCGGGGAGCTGTTTTTT
.	TRBV14	TRBJ2-7	.	CASSQNQRSYEQYF	TGTGCCAGCAGCCAGAATCAGCGTTCCTACGAGCAGTACTTC
.	TRBV7-9	TRBJ2-3	TRBD1	CASSSYYSDRGLETDTQYF	TGTGCCAGCAGCTCCTACTATTCAGACAGGGGGCTTGAAACAGATACGCAGTATTTT
many	TRBV20-1	TRBJ2-3	TRBD2	CSAAGLAGVDTQYF	TGCAGTGCCGCGGGACTAGCGGGGGTTGATACGCAGTATTTT
many	TRBV20-1	TRBJ2-3	TRBD1	CSATGGVRVSTDTQYF	TGCAGTGCTACAGGGGGAGTGCGGGTTAGCACAGATACGCAGTATTTT
.	TRBV4-3	TRBJ2-3	.	CASSQDDSFADTQYF	TGCGCCAGCAGCCAAGACGACAGTTTTGCAGATACGCAGTATTTT
many	TRBV6-5	TRBJ2-5	.	CASSYVGGETQYF	TGTGCCAGCAGTTACGTGGGGGGAGAGACCCAGTACTTC